The sample holds many counts of the clone carrying this T cell receptor beta chain. Antigen: not known. One entry per CDR3 protein results from TCRdb running MiXCR on the RT-PCR reads. Of hundreds of thousands of distinct CDR3 sequences listed, roughly 14% are singletons. The data originate from a study of response to subunit inactivated influenza vaccine. The study, taken as a whole, reports: The study's authors posited that every seasonal influenza vaccination enlists few new T cells.

The CDR3 is 14 residues long. V lost 2 bases and J lost 4; bases outside the gene matches: 4. The germline gives CDR1 DFQATT, CDR2 SNEGSKA (reference sequence). Material: PBMCs from blood, obtained roughly 15 days before vaccination. The receptor was isolated from a man between 50 and 59 years old who received an inactivated influenza vaccine. The chain links TRBV20-1 to TRBJ2-1, with 8 bases fitting TRBD2. The CDR3 nucleotides are TGCAGTGCTAGAACTAGCGGAAGATACAATGAGCAGTTCTTC. Translation: CSARTSGRYNEQFF.